A selection of T cell receptor beta chains follows, all from one sample in a study of cytomegalovirus exposure and HLA in healthy donors. Produced via immunoSEQ multiplex PCR; TCRdb's table is partial and in-frame only. The sample includes approximately 100,000 clones, roughly 69% of them seen just once. The sequenced sample was PBMCs. Receptor source: a man between 25 and 39 years old in good health and CMV-seropositive. Both conserved end residues are trimmed from each CDR3.

cdr3_length,j_call,v_call,cdr3_aa
12,TRBJ1-5,TRBV27,ASRGQGGWQPQH
13,TRBJ2-6,TRBV19,ASSPRVAGANVLT
12,TRBJ2-3,TRBV5-6,ASSGWGDGDTQY
14,TRBJ2-1,TRBV19,ASSRSGRSSYNEQF
11,TRBJ1-5,TRBV19,ASSPQGGQPQH
15,TRBJ2-3,TRBV29-1,SVPSTSGGAFRDTQY
11,TRBJ2-1,TRBV5-4,ASSPGLRNEQF
11,TRBJ1-5,TRBV9,ASSVGAGQPQH
17,TRBJ1-2,TRBV4-2,ASSSPLKGDFEDNYGYT
13,TRBJ1-6,TRBV19,ASSTGQVSHSPLH
16,TRBJ1-4,TRBV30,AWSAGGRGRRFSEKLF
14,TRBJ1-3,TRBV5-6,ASSLLQAEYGNTIY
10,TRBJ2-3,TRBV14,ASSQTGYTQY
11,TRBJ1-3,TRBV7-7,ASSTSSGNTIY
14,TRBJ2-1,TRBV5-1,ASSLEAGGEYNEQF
12,TRBJ2-7,TRBV6-6,ASSYGGQPYEQY
12,TRBJ1-5,TRBV7-7,ASLPRGRNQPQH
12,TRBJ1-1,TRBV5-6,ASSWAGENTEAF
13,TRBJ1-2,TRBV7-9,ASSPRQLFLYGYT
12,TRBJ2-7,TRBV5-4,ASSESGGHYEQY
12,TRBJ1-2,TRBV19,ASSISPLNYGYT
11,TRBJ2-5,TRBV28,ASSPFNQETQY
12,TRBJ2-5,TRBV7-9,ASSRTGDKETQY
14,TRBJ2-5,TRBV11-2,ASSVGTSGGRETQY
11,TRBJ2-5,TRBV18,ASSPGGLTGQY
17,TRBJ2-7,TRBV27,ASSSPRTSGGTPIGEQY
8,TRBJ2-5,TRBV2,ASSGQGVY
14,TRBJ1-1,TRBV5-4,ASSLAAGGGSTEAF
11,TRBJ1-2,TRBV30,AWGRQGAGGYT
11,TRBJ2-7,TRBV10-3,ASGDRVRYEQY
11,TRBJ1-2,TRBV18,ASSHGGFYGYT
11,TRBJ1-2,TRBV6-1,ASSQDRDYGYT
11,TRBJ2-3,TRBV11-2,ASNLPGTGSQY
13,TRBJ2-1,TRBV9,ASSVVGGGRYEQF
13,TRBJ1-4,TRBV5-1,ASSLTQGAGEKLF
13,TRBJ2-2,TRBV7-8,ASSLAERGSGELF
12,TRBJ2-7,TRBV13,ASSSLAGFHEQY
16,TRBJ1-5,TRBV5-1,ASSLPRGGAVTNQPQH
12,TRBJ2-7,TRBV5-4,ASSLGKAGGQQY
13,TRBJ1-5,TRBV7-9,ASSLAGGPNQPQH
10,TRBJ2-1,TRBV7-6,ASSFSRYEQF
12,TRBJ2-3,TRBV10-3,ATSRSGGSDTQY
17,TRBJ2-3,TRBV10-3,AISESGREGASSTDTQY
14,TRBJ1-4,TRBV7-9,ASRGPRGGYNEKLF